The next 12 T cell receptor beta chains were all read from a single sample in a study of blood T cell repertoires in COVID-19. Only in-frame clones appear in the TCRdb table, and some are missing; sequencing was by immunoSEQ multiplex PCR. The profile shows some 220,000 clones, 80% to 90% of them singletons. The sample comprised PBMCs or T cells enriched from blood (not recorded which). The receptors were sampled from a woman between 18 and 29 years old in a cohort exposed to, infected with or recovered from COVID-19 (not recorded which).

The V and J genes are TRBV2 and TRBJ1-2; D ambiguous. V lost 2 bases and J 2 bases, leaving 21 bases between the germline ends. CDR3 size: 18 residues. Germline V gene sequence: CDR1 SNHLY, CDR2 FYNNEI. The CDR3: CASSEPKSSGLTNYGYTF. CDR3 coding DNA: TGTGCCAGCAGTGAACCCAAATCCTCCGGACTGACGAACTATGGCTACACCTTC.

J is TRBJ1-4 and V is TRBV21-1. TRBV21-1 is labeled a pseudogene. The CDR3 is made up of 10 amino acids. As DNA, the CDR3 is TGTTCTGGCCGACTTGAAAAACTGTTTTTT. Its translation: CSGRLEKLFF.

This clone was observed a few times. The V call is TRBV5-8, the J call TRBJ2-5; the match to TRBD1 covers 9 bases. Germline V gives CDR1 SGHTS, CDR2 YDEGEE. The CDR3 runs to 15 residues. V lost 4 bases and J lost 4; bases outside the gene matches: 8. CDR3 DNA: TGTGCCAGCAGCGGACCGGGACAGGGTGGAGAGACCCAGTACTTC. It translates to CASSGPGQGGETQYF.

The chain uses TRBV29-1 and TRBJ2-1, with 9 bases that match TRBD2. The J segment lost 5 bases and the V segment lost 2 bases, leaving 7 bases of the junction unmatched. CDR3 length: 15 amino acids. Germline values: CDR1 SQVTM, CDR2 ANQGSEA. The CDR3 nucleotides are TGCAGCGTTGAAAGGCGGGAGGGCCAGAACAATGAGCAGTTCTTC. Protein sequence: CSVERREGQNNEQFF.

The rearrangement joins TRBV4-1 to TRBJ1-5, with 7 bases matching TRBD1. Germline assignment: CDR1 MGHRA and CDR2 YSYEKL. V lost 3 bases, J lost 1 base, and 9 bases stayed unmatched. The CDR3 runs to 17 residues. CDR3 nucleotide sequence: TGCGCCAGCAGCCAGGATCCGGGACAGAGAAGCAATCAGCCCCAGCATTTT. It codes for CASSQDPGQRSNQPQHF.

The rearrangement links TRBV7-9 to TRBJ2-2; 10 bases align to TRBD2. Germline CDR1 and CDR2: SEHNR and FQNEAQ (reference sequence). The CDR3 covers 15 residues. With V trimmed by 5 bases and J by 5 bases, 5 bases remained unmatched. This chain's CDR3 is CASSISTSGTGELFF. CDR3 nucleotide sequence: TGTGCCAGCAGCATTTCGACTAGCGGGACCGGGGAGCTGTTTTTT.

The chain couples TRBV19 to TRBJ2-5; possibly TRBD2 for D (6 bases). CDR1 is LNHDA and CDR2 is SQIVND in the germline V gene (reference sequence). The ends were cut back, 6 bases at V and 6 bases at J, with 20 bases in the middle. The length of the CDR3 is 15 residues. The CDR3 DNA reads as TGTGCCAGTAGCCAAGCGGCCGGGAGAGAGAAGACCCAGTACTTC. Its protein is CASSQAAGREKTQYF.

The chain carries TRBV19 and TRBJ1-1; TRBD1 is a possible D gene (6 bases). V was pared by 8 bases and J by 11 bases, with 12 bases between. Germline values: CDR1 LNHDA, CDR2 SQIVND (reference sequence). There are 10 residues in the CDR3. The CDR3 region is CASYQGMAFF. CDR3 coding DNA: TGTGCCAGTTACCAGGGGATGGCTTTCTTT.

The rearrangement links TRBV5-1 to TRBJ1-5, with TRBD1 matching over 7 bases. The CDR3 is 16 residues long. The J segment lost 2 bases and the V segment lost 0 bases, leaving 5 bases of the junction unmatched. CDR1 and CDR2 (germline): SGHRS, YFSETQ. The CDR3 DNA reads TGCGCCAGCAGCTTGGAGGGGGCAGCGGGCAATCAGCCCCAGCATTTT. Its translation is CASSLEGAAGNQPQHF.

This sequence joins TRBV5-1 and TRBJ1-4, with D uncertain. The CDR3 loop spans 15 amino acids. Trimming pared 4 bases from V and 4 bases from J, leaving 14 bases between. Germline values: CDR1 SGHRS, CDR2 YFSETQ. The CDR3 loop is CASSLSRGDNEKLFF. The DNA for the CDR3 is TGCGCCAGCAGCCTGTCCCGAGGAGATAATGAAAAACTGTTTTTT.

The rearrangement links TRBV27 to TRBJ2-3; TRBD2 matches 12 bases. Germline CDR1 and CDR2: MNHEY and SMNVEV (reference sequence). The CDR3 extends over 17 amino acids. Germline trimming cut 6 bases from V and 3 bases from J; bases unmatched to any gene: 10. The CDR3 here is CASSRTPSGRGTDTQYF. CDR3 bases: TGTGCCAGCAGCAGGACCCCTAGCGGGAGGGGAACAGATACGCAGTATTTT.

V is TRBV5-4 and J is TRBJ1-5; D remains unclear. The CDR3 contains 14 residues. V was cut by 3 bases and J by 0 bases, with 7 bases left in between. Per germline, CDR1 SGHNT and CDR2 YYREEE (reference sequence). This CDR3 is CASSSGPSNQPQHF. For the CDR3, the DNA is TGTGCCAGCAGCTCGGGTCCTAGCAATCAGCCCCAGCATTTT.